Presented here are 10 T cell receptor beta chains from one specimen sequenced in a study of blood T cells in healthy people across ages. Combining a sample-barcoded 5' primer with a J-beta primer mix, a second PCR ran for roughly 7 to 12 cycles. TCRdb reanalysed the 5' RACE reads using MiXCR and keeps one entry per CDR3 protein. The table shows approximately 830,000 distinct CDR3 sequences, with about 59% occurring only once. Specimen: blood. These receptors were obtained from a man aged 30 to 45 in good health.

The gene calls are TRBV7-2 and TRBJ2-3, with TRBD2 as a possible D gene (5 bases). This CDR3 is 14 amino acids long. In germline, CDR1 is SGHTA, CDR2 FQGNSA. The ends were cut back, 0 bases at V and 6 bases at J, with 10 bases in the middle. For the CDR3, the DNA is TGTGCCAGCAGCTTAGCGGAGGCGTCGGATACGCAGTATTTT. It translates to CASSLAEASDTQYF.

The rearrangement links TRBV10-3 to TRBJ2-7; TRBD2 matches at 7 bases. With V trimmed by 5 bases and J by 5 bases, 6 bases remained unmatched. The germline CDR1 and CDR2 sequences are ENHRY and SYGVKD. This CDR3 is 13 amino acids long. DNA of the CDR3: TGTGCCATCAGTAACGGGGGGAGTGACGAGCAGTACTTC. This sequence encodes CAISNGGSDEQYF.

The V call is TRBV5-1, the J call TRBJ2-3; D possibly corresponds to TRBD2 (5 bases). The CDR3 loop spans 16 amino acids. Per germline, CDR1 SGHRS and CDR2 YFSETQ. V was cut by 4 bases and J by 4 bases, with 19 bases left in between. CDR3 sequence (DNA): TGCGCCAGCAGCCTGCGGACTGCTTCGGAGCCAGATACGCAGTATTTT. It encodes CASSLRTASEPDTQYF.

V usage is TRBV6-2 or TRBV6-3 and J usage is TRBJ1-1; 7 bases agree with TRBD1. CDR1 MNHEY and CDR2 SVGEGT come from the germline V gene. The CDR3 sequence is 16 residues long. With V trimmed by 1 base and J by 6 bases, 11 bases remained unmatched. CDR3: CASSYYRQGPTAEAFF. The CDR3 DNA reads as TGTGCCAGCAGTTACTACCGACAGGGACCTACGGCTGAAGCTTTCTTT.

The DNA of the CDR3 is TGCAGTGCTAGAGCTTGGGACAGGGCCTACGAGCAGTACTTC. Its protein is CSARAWDRAYEQYF. V is TRBV20-1 and J is TRBJ2-7, with 9 bases identical to TRBD1. The junction had 3 bases not matched to a gene; V was cut back by 1 base and J by 2 bases. Looked up from germline, CDR1 is DFQATT and CDR2 is SNEGSKA (reference sequence). The CDR3 is 14 residues long.

The chain employs TRBV5-1 and TRBJ2-3, with D possibly matching TRBD1 (6 bases). From germline, CDR1 is SGHRS and CDR2 YFSETQ. V was shortened by 3 bases and J by 1 base, with 15 bases between the two germline ends. CDR3 length equals 16 residues. The CDR3 DNA sequence: TGCGCCAGCAGCTCGGACAGATCATCTGGCACAGATACGCAGTATTTT. This sequence encodes CASSSDRSSGTDTQYF. Based on the CDR3 plus reference TRBV5-1 and TRBJ2-3, the full variable domain is KAGVTQTPRYLIKTRGQQVTLSCSPISGHRSVSWYQQTPGQGLQFLFEYFSETQRNKGNFPGRFSGRQFSNSRSEMNVSTLELGDSALYLCASSSDRSSGTDTQYFGPGTRLTVL.

The J gene is TRBJ2-4, the V gene TRBV20-1; D is perhaps TRBD1 (5 bases). The DNA matches TRBJ2-7 better at its end, which makes the J call doubtful. This CDR3 is 13 amino acids long. Germline V lookup: CDR1 DFQATT, CDR2 SNEGSKA (reference sequence). CDR3 protein: CSARGRAFAEQYF. CDR3 in DNA: TGCAGTGCTAGGGGCAGGGCTTTCGCCGAGCAGTACTTC.

The genes are TRBV28 and TRBJ2-5; the match to TRBD2 covers 7 bases. After removal of 9 bases from V and 3 bases from J, the junction contained 13 bases not matched to a gene. The CDR3 runs to 15 residues. Germline V gives CDR1 MDHEN, CDR2 SYDVKM. CDR3 sequence: CASANPEGLEETQYF. CDR3 sequence (DNA): TGTGCCAGTGCGAACCCGGAAGGACTAGAAGAGACCCAGTACTTC. Drawing the rest from reference TRBV28 and TRBJ2-5, the complete variable domain is DVKVTQSSRYLVKRTGEKVFLECVQDMDHENMFWYRQDPGLGLRLIYFSYDVKMKEKGDIPEGYSVSREKKERFSLILESASTNQTSMYLCASANPEGLEETQYFGPGTRLLVL.

This clonotype was counted once. The chain uses TRBV5-1 and TRBJ1-2, with 9 bases identical to TRBD1. The CDR3 sequence is 14 residues long. The germline gives CDR1 SGHRS, CDR2 YFSETQ. Germline trimming cut 3 bases from V and 8 bases from J; bases unmatched to any gene: 8. CDR3 sequence reads: CASSWDRDRDGYTF. CDR3 bases: TGCGCCAGCAGCTGGGACCGGGACAGGGACGGCTACACCTTC. The variable domain in full, completed from reference TRBV5-1 and TRBJ1-2, reads KAGVTQTPRYLIKTRGQQVTLSCSPISGHRSVSWYQQTPGQGLQFLFEYFSETQRNKGNFPGRFSGRQFSNSRSEMNVSTLELGDSALYLCASSWDRDRDGYTFGSGTRLTVV.

This clonotype was found many times. This chain links TRBV30 with TRBJ1-1; 8 positions match TRBD1. The J segment lost 7 bases and the V segment lost 2 bases, leaving 12 bases of the junction unmatched. Germline CDR1 and CDR2: GTSNPN and SVGIG (reference sequence). CDR3 length: 15 amino acids. Written as DNA, the CDR3 is TGTGCCTGGAGTCCCGGATCAGGGGGCGCGGTTGAAGCTTTCTTT. This codes for CAWSPGSGGAVEAFF.